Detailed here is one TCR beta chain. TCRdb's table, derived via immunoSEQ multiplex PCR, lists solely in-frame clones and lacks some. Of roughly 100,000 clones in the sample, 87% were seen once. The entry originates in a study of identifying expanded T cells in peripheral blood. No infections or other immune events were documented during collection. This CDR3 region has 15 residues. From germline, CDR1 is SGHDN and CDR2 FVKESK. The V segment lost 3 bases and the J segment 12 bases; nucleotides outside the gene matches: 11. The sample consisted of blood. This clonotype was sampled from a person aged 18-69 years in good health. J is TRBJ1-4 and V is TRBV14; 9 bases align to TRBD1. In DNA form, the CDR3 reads TGTGCCAGCAGCCATACCGGGACAGGGAGAGTAGAACTGTTTTTT. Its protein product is CASSHTGTGRVELFF.